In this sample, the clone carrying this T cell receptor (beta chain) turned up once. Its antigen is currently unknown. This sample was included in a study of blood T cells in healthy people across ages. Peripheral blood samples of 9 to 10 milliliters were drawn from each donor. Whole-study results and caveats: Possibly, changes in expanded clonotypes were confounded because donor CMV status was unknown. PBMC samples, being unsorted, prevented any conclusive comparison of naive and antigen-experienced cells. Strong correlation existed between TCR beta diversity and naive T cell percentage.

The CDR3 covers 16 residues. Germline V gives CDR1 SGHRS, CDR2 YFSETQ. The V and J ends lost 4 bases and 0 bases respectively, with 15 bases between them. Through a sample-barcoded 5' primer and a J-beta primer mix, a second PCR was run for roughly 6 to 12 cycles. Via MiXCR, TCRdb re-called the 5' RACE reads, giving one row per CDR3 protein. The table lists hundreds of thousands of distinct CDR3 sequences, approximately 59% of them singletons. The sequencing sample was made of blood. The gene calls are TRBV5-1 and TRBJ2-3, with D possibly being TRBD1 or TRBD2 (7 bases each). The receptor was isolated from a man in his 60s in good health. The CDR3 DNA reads TGCGCCAGCAGCCCGAGACAGGGAGGGAGCACAGATACGCAGTATTTT. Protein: CASSPRQGGSTDTQYF.